These T cell receptor beta chains were read from a single sample in a study of cytomegalovirus exposure and HLA in healthy donors. Sequencing was performed with immunoSEQ multiplex PCR; in TCRdb, only in-frame clones are kept and a portion is missing. The sample holds some 180,000 clones, approximately 76% seen once. Source material: PBMCs. The origin of the receptors is a woman between 18 and 29 years old in good health and CMV-seropositive. CDR3s include the opening cysteine and the closing phenylalanine or tryptophan. D genes are given only for firm matches. Where a row states a size, it is once, few, many or the class of an expanded clone; other rows omit it.

J | V | D | size | CDR3 | DNA
TRBJ2-7 | TRBV11-2 | TRBD1 | NA | CASSLEGTAYEQYF | TGTGCCAGCAGCTTAGAAGGGACAGCCTACGAGCAGTACTTC
TRBJ2-1 | TRBV30 | TRBD2 | NA | CAWSRGGAAFF | TGTGCCTGGAGTCGCGGGGGGGCTGCGTTCTTC
TRBJ1-3 | TRBV19 | NA | few | CASSTGLSRGPSGNTIYF | TGTGCCAGTAGTACCGGCCTCTCCAGGGGACCCTCTGGAAACACCATATATTTT
TRBJ1-2 | TRBV2 | NA | few | CASSRDRYGYTF | TGTGCCAGCAGCCGGGATCGTTATGGCTACACCTTC
TRBJ2-7 | TRBV9 | TRBD2 | NA | CASSPGTSGYYEQYF | TGTGCCAGCAGCCCCGGGACTAGCGGCTACTACGAGCAGTACTTC
TRBJ1-6 | TRBV4-1 | TRBD1 | NA | CASSQEERTGNPTLHF | TGCGCCAGCAGCCAAGAAGAGAGGACAGGGAATCCGACCCTCCACTTT
TRBJ2-7 | TRBV28 | TRBD1 | NA | CASSLDRADRREQYF | TGTGCCAGCAGTTTAGACAGGGCAGACAGGCGCGAGCAGTACTTC
TRBJ1-2 | TRBV4-1 | NA | NA | CASSSPGIYTF | TGCGCCAGCAGCTCTCCAGGAATCTACACCTTC
TRBJ2-7 | TRBV5-1 | TRBD2 | NA | CASQQPGGPYEQYF | TGCGCCTCCCAACAGCCGGGGGGACCCTACGAGCAGTACTTC
TRBJ1-1 | TRBV20-1 | NA | NA | CSAYTGEAFF | TGCAGTGCTTACACAGGGGAAGCTTTCTTT
TRBJ1-2 | TRBV6-4 | TRBD1 | NA | CASSGTGEQGYTF | TGTGCCAGCAGTGGAACAGGGGAACAAGGCTACACCTTC
TRBJ1-2 | TRBV4-3 | NA | NA | CASSQDGHNYGYTF | TGCGCCAGCAGCCAAGATGGGCACAACTATGGCTACACCTTC
TRBJ2-2 | TRBV7-3 | TRBD2 | few | CASSLSPAGGQGTGELFF | TGTGCCAGCAGCTTAAGCCCAGCGGGGGGGCAAGGCACCGGGGAGCTGTTTTTT
TRBJ2-7 | TRBV7-9 | NA | once | CASSPSYRNLGDEQYF | TGTGCCAGCAGCCCATCATATCGGAATTTGGGAGACGAGCAGTACTTC
TRBJ1-6 | TRBV28 | TRBD1 | NA | CASSLRQGNSPLHF | TGTGCCAGCAGCCTGAGACAGGGGAATTCACCCCTCCACTTT
TRBJ2-7 | TRBV6-5 | TRBD1 | NA | CASSRTGPAEQYF | TGTGCCAGCAGTAGGACAGGTCCAGCCGAGCAGTACTTC
TRBJ2-7 | TRBV6-5 | NA | NA | CASSYGLGDPEQYF | TGTGCCAGCAGTTACGGGTTAGGGGATCCCGAGCAGTACTTC
TRBJ1-5 | TRBV7-2 | NA | once | CASRANTGSGNEPQHF | TGTGCCAGCAGAGCTAATACGGGGTCGGGGAATGAGCCCCAGCATTTT
TRBJ2-1 | TRBV7-2 | TRBD2 | NA | CASSLEPGLAGGYEQFF | TGTGCCAGCAGCCTAGAGCCGGGACTAGCGGGTGGGTATGAGCAGTTCTTC
TRBJ2-2 | TRBV7-9 | NA | NA | CASSLASGELFF | TGTGCCAGCAGCTTAGCGTCGGGGGAGCTGTTTTTT
TRBJ1-5 | TRBV28 | NA | NA | CAGSPPLERAGHRHF | TGTGCCGGCAGCCCACCTTTAGAAAGGGCCGGACACAGGCATTTT
TRBJ1-2 | TRBV5-5 | NA | NA | CASSVGQLANGYTF | TGTGCCAGCAGCGTCGGACAGCTAGCTAATGGCTACACCTTC
TRBJ1-2 | TRBV29-1 | TRBD1 | few | CSVASSGTGAAGYTF | TGCAGCGTCGCTTCTAGTGGGACAGGGGCTGCTGGCTACACCTTC
TRBJ1-2 | TRBV28 | NA | NA | CASSLLEGTTF | TGTGCCAGCAGTTTATTAGAGGGTACAACCTTC
TRBJ1-1 | TRBV11-2 | NA | NA | CASSDGPEAFF | TGTGCCAGCAGCGATGGCCCCGAAGCTTTCTTT
TRBJ2-7 | TRBV4-1 | NA | NA | CASSQGPAYEQYF | TGCGCCAGCAGCCAAGGGCCTGCTTACGAGCAGTACTTC
TRBJ1-2 | TRBV6-5 | TRBD1 | NA | CASSQGQGFSGYTF | TGTGCCAGCAGCCAAGGACAGGGTTTCTCTGGCTACACCTTC
TRBJ1-6 | TRBV4-3 | NA | few | CASSQESSSPLHF | TGCGCCAGCAGCCAAGAGAGTAGTTCACCCCTCCACTTT
TRBJ2-5 | TRBV7-2 | TRBD2 | NA | CASSLVDLAGLGQETQYF | TGTGCCAGCAGCTTAGTCGACCTAGCGGGCCTGGGGCAAGAGACCCAGTACTTC
TRBJ2-3 | TRBV11-3 | NA | NA | CARLQGTDTQYF | TGTGCCAGACTACAGGGCACAGATACGCAGTATTTT
TRBJ1-1 | TRBV6-4 | NA | NA | CASSASPGNTEAFF | TGTGCCAGCAGTGCCTCCCCCGGGAACACTGAAGCTTTCTTT
TRBJ2-1 | TRBV7-6 | TRBD1 | NA | CASSSYRGNTDNEQFF | TGTGCCAGCAGCTCGTACAGGGGAAATACAGACAATGAGCAGTTCTTC
TRBJ1-2 | TRBV4-3 | TRBD1 | NA | CASSQYIGQGRGYTF | TGCGCCAGCAGCCAATACATCGGACAGGGGCGTGGCTACACCTTC
TRBJ1-5 | TRBV6-1 | NA | NA | CASSGEGEQPQHF | TGTGCCAGCAGTGGAGAGGGCGAACAGCCCCAGCATTTT
TRBJ1-2 | TRBV11-1 | TRBD1 | few | CASSEDRGPWNRYGYTF | TGTGCCAGCAGCGAAGACAGGGGGCCATGGAATCGGTATGGCTACACCTTC
TRBJ2-3 | TRBV29-1 | TRBD1 | NA | CSVEDRTGGDTDTQYF | TGCAGCGTTGAAGATCGGACAGGGGGCGATACAGATACGCAGTATTTT
TRBJ1-2 | TRBV4-2 | TRBD1 | NA | CASSPGQGNYGYTF | TGTGCCAGCAGCCCTGGACAGGGGAACTATGGCTACACCTTC
TRBJ2-2 | TRBV9 | NA | NA | CASRPGSANTGELFF | TGTGCCAGCAGGCCGGGATCTGCGAACACCGGGGAGCTGTTTTTT
TRBJ2-4 | TRBV28 | NA | NA | CASTTGVAKNIQYF | TGTGCCAGCACCACGGGGGTAGCCAAAAACATTCAGTACTTC
TRBJ1-5 | TRBV6-5 | NA | NA | CASSQGSNQPQHF | TGTGCCAGCAGTCAGGGAAGCAATCAGCCCCAGCATTTT
TRBJ2-2 | TRBV5-1 | NA | few | CASATKDNTGELFF | TGCGCCAGCGCCACTAAGGATAACACCGGGGAGCTGTTTTTT
TRBJ2-2 | TRBV19 | NA | NA | CASTAGIWDTGELFF | TGTGCCAGTACGGCGGGGATTTGGGATACCGGGGAGCTGTTTTTT
TRBJ1-1 | TRBV19 | TRBD1 | NA | CASSTTGGTEAFF | TGTGCCAGTAGTACAACAGGGGGCACTGAAGCTTTCTTT
TRBJ1-5 | TRBV10-3 | NA | NA | CAISGGGGQPQHF | TGTGCCATCAGTGGGGGAGGGGGTCAGCCCCAGCATTTT
TRBJ1-1 | TRBV4-2 | NA | NA | CASSQDPGGHDTEAFF | TGTGCCAGCAGCCAAGATCCGGGGGGTCATGACACTGAAGCTTTCTTT
TRBJ2-5 | TRBV5-6 | TRBD1 | NA | CASSSGQGQETQYF | TGTGCCAGCAGTTCCGGACAGGGGCAAGAGACCCAGTACTTC
TRBJ1-1 | TRBV5-1 | TRBD1 | NA | CASSSLGTANTEAFF | TGCGCCAGCAGCAGCCTTGGGACAGCGAACACTGAAGCTTTCTTT
TRBJ1-1 | TRBV9 | NA | NA | CASSVAMNTEAFF | TGTGCCAGCAGCGTCGCGATGAACACTGAAGCTTTCTTT
TRBJ1-5 | TRBV18 | TRBD1 | NA | CASSQGAGNQPQHF | TGTGCCAGCTCACAGGGGGCCGGCAATCAGCCCCAGCATTTT